Listed below are T cell receptor beta chains from one sample, sequenced in a study of CXCR4 blockade with PD-1 therapy in pancreatic cancer. Libraries were prepared by immunoSEQ multiplex PCR; TCRdb keeps only in-frame clonotypes and omits some of them. In the table there are approximately 18,000 clones, over 60% of which are singletons. Sequencing was done on a sample of tumor tissue. These receptor sequences come from a human donor with pancreatic ductal adenocarcinoma. CDR3s include the opening cysteine and the closing phenylalanine or tryptophan. A D gene is named only where the DNA matches it firmly. The listing skips clone size in some rows; elsewhere it reads once, few, many or a size class.

clone_size: .
j_call: TRBJ1-2
d_call: .
v_call: TRBV19
cdr3_aa: CASSITGFYGYTF
cdr3_nt: TGTGCCAGTAGTATCACAGGTTTCTATGGCTACACCTTC

clone_size: .
j_call: TRBJ2-7
d_call: .
v_call: TRBV23-1
cdr3_aa: CASSHGPGNYEQYF
cdr3_nt: TGCGCCAGCAGTCATGGTCCAGGGAACTACGAGCAGTACTTC

clone_size: .
j_call: TRBJ2-7
d_call: .
v_call: TRBV19
cdr3_aa: CASSIGTREQYF
cdr3_nt: TGTGCCAGTAGTATCGGGACTCGGGAGCAGTACTTC

clone_size: .
j_call: TRBJ2-1
d_call: .
v_call: TRBV28
cdr3_aa: CASSLEPSLNEQFF
cdr3_nt: TGTGCCAGCAGTTTGGAACCCTCCCTCAATGAGCAGTTCTTC

clone_size: .
j_call: TRBJ2-7
d_call: TRBD1
v_call: TRBV25-1
cdr3_aa: CASASGQSYEQYF
cdr3_nt: TGTGCCAGCGCCTCGGGACAGTCCTACGAGCAGTACTTC

clone_size: once
j_call: TRBJ2-5
d_call: .
v_call: TRBV25-1
cdr3_aa: CASSAPRRHGETQYF
cdr3_nt: TGTGCCAGCAGTGCACCCCGAAGACATGGAGAGACCCAGTACTTC

clone_size: .
j_call: TRBJ2-3
d_call: .
v_call: TRBV29-1
cdr3_aa: CSVEWAGPHTDTQYF
cdr3_nt: TGCAGCGTTGAATGGGCGGGTCCCCACACAGATACGCAGTATTTT

clone_size: .
j_call: TRBJ1-5
d_call: TRBD1
v_call: TRBV29-1
cdr3_aa: CSVGDRNQPQHF
cdr3_nt: TGCAGCGTTGGGGACAGAAATCAGCCCCAGCATTTT

clone_size: medium-sized
j_call: TRBJ2-1
d_call: .
v_call: TRBV11-3
cdr3_aa: CASSLAASPKDEQFF
cdr3_nt: TGTGCCAGCAGCTTGGCCGCGAGTCCTAAGGATGAGCAGTTCTTC

clone_size: .
j_call: TRBJ2-1
d_call: TRBD2
v_call: TRBV9
cdr3_aa: CASTSGGSGNYNEQFF
cdr3_nt: TGTGCCAGCACCTCAGGCGGGAGTGGAAACTACAATGAGCAGTTCTTC

clone_size: .
j_call: TRBJ2-6
d_call: TRBD1
v_call: TRBV19
cdr3_aa: CASSITGGATGANVLTF
cdr3_nt: TGTGCCAGTAGTATAACAGGGGGCGCGACTGGGGCCAACGTCCTGACTTTC

clone_size: .
j_call: TRBJ2-1
d_call: TRBD2
v_call: TRBV29-1
cdr3_aa: CSVEKLAEDEQFF
cdr3_nt: TGCAGCGTTGAAAAGCTAGCGGAGGATGAGCAGTTCTTC

clone_size: .
j_call: TRBJ1-1
d_call: TRBD1
v_call: TRBV5-1
cdr3_aa: CASRATGLKTEAFF
cdr3_nt: TGCGCCAGCAGGGCGACAGGGTTGAAGACTGAAGCTTTCTTT

clone_size: few
j_call: TRBJ2-7
d_call: TRBD2
v_call: TRBV6-8
cdr3_aa: CAISDYGEGPTYEQYF
cdr3_nt: TGTGCCATCAGTGACTACGGGGAGGGTCCTACCTACGAGCAGTACTTC

clone_size: .
j_call: TRBJ1-3
d_call: .
v_call: TRBV6-8
cdr3_aa: CASSIGPSAGNTIYF
cdr3_nt: TGTGCCAGCAGTATCGGGCCAAGCGCTGGAAACACCATATATTTT

clone_size: .
j_call: TRBJ2-2
d_call: .
v_call: TRBV9
cdr3_aa: CASSAPQSVFTGELFF
cdr3_nt: TGTGCCAGCAGCGCACCCCAGAGTGTATTCACCGGGGAGCTGTTTTTT

clone_size: .
j_call: TRBJ1-3
d_call: .
v_call: TRBV30
cdr3_aa: CASTGAGNTIYF
cdr3_nt: TGTGCCTCCACCGGTGCTGGAAACACCATATATTTT

clone_size: few
j_call: TRBJ2-7
d_call: TRBD1
v_call: TRBV6-8
cdr3_aa: CASIPTSPGQAKSYF
cdr3_nt: TGTGCCAGCATCCCGACTTCTCCGGGACAGGCGAAGTCCTACTTC

clone_size: .
j_call: TRBJ1-1
d_call: .
v_call: TRBV30
cdr3_aa: CAWNPRRRRTEAFF
cdr3_nt: TGTGCCTGGAACCCTCGCCGGCGTCGGACTGAAGCTTTCTTT

clone_size: .
j_call: TRBJ2-1
d_call: TRBD1
v_call: TRBV27
cdr3_aa: CASTLRAGGLNEQFF
cdr3_nt: TGTGCCAGCACCCTTCGGGCAGGGGGCCTTAATGAGCAGTTCTTC

clone_size: .
j_call: TRBJ2-5
d_call: .
v_call: TRBV28
cdr3_aa: CASSSGEWGETQYF
cdr3_nt: TGTGCCAGCAGTTCCGGGGAGTGGGGCGAGACCCAGTACTTC

clone_size: .
j_call: TRBJ1-1
d_call: .
v_call: TRBV28
cdr3_aa: CASSGQPHGEAFF
cdr3_nt: TGTGCCAGCAGCGGACAGCCCCACGGGGAAGCTTTCTTT

clone_size: medium-sized
j_call: TRBJ2-6
d_call: .
v_call: TRBV4-1
cdr3_aa: CASSQDSTRRSGANVLTF
cdr3_nt: TGCGCCAGCAGCCAAGACTCTACACGCCGCTCTGGGGCCAACGTCCTGACTTTC

clone_size: .
j_call: TRBJ1-1
d_call: .
v_call: TRBV29-1
cdr3_aa: CSAGRDLNTEAFF
cdr3_nt: TGCAGCGCCGGAAGGGACCTGAACACTGAAGCTTTCTTT

clone_size: .
j_call: TRBJ2-7
d_call: .
v_call: TRBV6-7
cdr3_aa: CASSYPSGEQYF
cdr3_nt: TGTGCCAGCAGTTACCCCTCGGGTGAGCAGTACTTC

clone_size: few
j_call: TRBJ2-5
d_call: .
v_call: TRBV15
cdr3_aa: CATSRDVWGGTETQYF
cdr3_nt: TGTGCCACCAGCAGAGATGTCTGGGGCGGGACCGAGACCCAGTACTTC

clone_size: .
j_call: TRBJ2-7
d_call: .
v_call: TRBV28
cdr3_aa: CASSPQTLGYEQYF
cdr3_nt: TGTGCCAGCAGTCCCCAGACACTAGGCTACGAGCAGTACTTC

clone_size: .
j_call: TRBJ2-2
d_call: .
v_call: TRBV14
cdr3_aa: CASSQRRELFF
cdr3_nt: TGTGCCAGCAGCCAAAGGCGGGAGCTGTTTTTT

clone_size: .
j_call: TRBJ2-2
d_call: .
v_call: TRBV18
cdr3_aa: CASSPLGGELFF
cdr3_nt: TGTGCCAGCTCACCATTGGGCGGGGAGCTGTTTTTT

clone_size: .
j_call: TRBJ2-5
d_call: TRBD2
v_call: TRBV30
cdr3_aa: CAWSVSAGASETQYF
cdr3_nt: TGTGCCTGGAGTGTGTCGGCGGGAGCGTCGGAGACCCAGTACTTC

clone_size: few
j_call: TRBJ2-7
d_call: .
v_call: TRBV30
cdr3_aa: CAWSVLAYEQYF
cdr3_nt: TGTGCCTGGAGTGTGTTGGCCTACGAGCAGTACTTC

clone_size: few
j_call: TRBJ2-7
d_call: TRBD1
v_call: TRBV30
cdr3_aa: CAWSVQGYEQYF
cdr3_nt: TGTGCCTGGAGTGTACAGGGGTACGAGCAGTACTTC

clone_size: .
j_call: TRBJ2-7
d_call: .
v_call: TRBV15
cdr3_aa: CATSRVGQGRLDEQYF
cdr3_nt: TGTGCCACCAGCAGAGTGGGCCAGGGGCGGTTAGACGAGCAGTACTTC

clone_size: .
j_call: TRBJ1-6
d_call: .
v_call: TRBV30
cdr3_aa: CAWRGGGDSPLHF
cdr3_nt: TGTGCCTGGAGAGGAGGGGGAGATTCACCCCTCCACTTT

clone_size: .
j_call: TRBJ1-1
d_call: TRBD1
v_call: TRBV19
cdr3_aa: CASRLRDSGTEAFF
cdr3_nt: TGTGCCAGTAGATTGAGGGACAGTGGCACTGAAGCTTTCTTT

clone_size: .
j_call: TRBJ2-3
d_call: .
v_call: TRBV28
cdr3_aa: CASSKGGIGPLGDTQYF
cdr3_nt: TGTGCCAGCAGTAAGGGGGGGATTGGGCCGTTGGGTGATACGCAGTATTTT

clone_size: .
j_call: TRBJ2-7
d_call: .
v_call: TRBV15
cdr3_aa: CATSDGGHSYEQYF
cdr3_nt: TGTGCCACCAGCGACGGAGGGCACTCCTACGAGCAGTACTTC

clone_size: .
j_call: TRBJ2-2
d_call: .
v_call: TRBV19
cdr3_aa: CASSFLTGELFF
cdr3_nt: TGTGCCAGTAGTTTTTTAACCGGGGAGCTGTTTTTT

clone_size: .
j_call: TRBJ2-3
d_call: .
v_call: TRBV6-8
cdr3_aa: CAIWLGSIKGLGRDTQYF
cdr3_nt: TGTGCCATATGGTTGGGCTCTATTAAAGGACTGGGGCGGGATACGCAGTATTTT

clone_size: .
j_call: TRBJ1-5
d_call: .
v_call: TRBV28
cdr3_aa: CASSPSGPSNQPQHF
cdr3_nt: TGTGCCAGCAGCCCTTCGGGACCGAGCAATCAGCCCCAGCATTTT

clone_size: medium-sized
j_call: TRBJ2-7
d_call: .
v_call: TRBV9
cdr3_aa: CASSVAGILDEQYF
cdr3_nt: TGTGCCAGCAGCGTAGCAGGGATTTTGGACGAGCAGTACTTC

clone_size: once
j_call: TRBJ2-3
d_call: .
v_call: TRBV28
cdr3_aa: CASSFRKLASDTQYF
cdr3_nt: TGTGCCAGCAGTTTCAGGAAGTTAGCATCAGATACGCAGTATTTT

clone_size: .
j_call: TRBJ2-1
d_call: TRBD2
v_call: TRBV10-3
cdr3_aa: CASPGLIYNEQFF
cdr3_nt: TGTGCCAGCCCGGGACTAATATACAATGAGCAGTTCTTC

clone_size: .
j_call: TRBJ1-1
d_call: .
v_call: TRBV19
cdr3_aa: CASSMGGPPNTEAFF
cdr3_nt: TGTGCCAGTAGTATGGGGGGCCCGCCGAACACTGAAGCTTTCTTT

clone_size: .
j_call: TRBJ1-5
d_call: .
v_call: TRBV18
cdr3_aa: CASSPGNQPQHF
cdr3_nt: TGTGCCAGCTCGCCGGGCAATCAGCCCCAGCATTTT

clone_size: once
j_call: TRBJ1-2
d_call: .
v_call: TRBV18
cdr3_aa: CASSPVPPRGQTNYGYTF
cdr3_nt: TGTGCCAGCTCACCAGTTCCCCCGAGGGGACAAACTAACTATGGCTACACCTTC

clone_size: .
j_call: TRBJ2-3
d_call: .
v_call: TRBV29-1
cdr3_aa: CSATGSTDTQYF
cdr3_nt: TGCAGCGCCACAGGATCCACAGATACGCAGTATTTT

clone_size: few
j_call: TRBJ2-1
d_call: .
v_call: TRBV19
cdr3_aa: CASSIYYNEQFF
cdr3_nt: TGTGCCAGTAGTATCTACTACAATGAGCAGTTCTTC

clone_size: .
j_call: TRBJ1-2
d_call: TRBD1
v_call: TRBV28
cdr3_aa: CASCWDRGYGYTF
cdr3_nt: TGTGCCAGCTGTTGGGACAGGGGGTATGGCTACACCTTC

clone_size: .
j_call: TRBJ2-1
d_call: .
v_call: TRBV19
cdr3_aa: CASSIALGRRSYNEQFF
cdr3_nt: TGTGCCAGTAGTATAGCCTTGGGCAGACGGTCCTACAATGAGCAGTTCTTC

clone_size: .
j_call: TRBJ2-7
d_call: .
v_call: TRBV5-1
cdr3_aa: CASSASPTETYEQYF
cdr3_nt: TGCGCCAGCAGCGCCTCCCCGACAGAAACCTACGAGCAGTACTTC

clone_size: .
j_call: TRBJ2-7
d_call: TRBD2
v_call: TRBV19
cdr3_aa: CASSARTSGRAVTYEQYF
cdr3_nt: TGTGCCAGTAGTGCCCGGACTAGCGGGAGGGCGGTAACCTACGAGCAGTACTTC

clone_size: .
j_call: TRBJ2-2
d_call: .
v_call: TRBV18
cdr3_aa: CASSPFDRNTGELFF
cdr3_nt: TGTGCCAGCTCACCATTCGACAGGAACACCGGGGAGCTGTTTTTT

clone_size: .
j_call: TRBJ2-1
d_call: .
v_call: TRBV30
cdr3_aa: CAWSVGLNSYNEQFF
cdr3_nt: TGTGCCTGGAGTGTAGGGCTGAACTCCTACAATGAGCAGTTCTTC

clone_size: few
j_call: TRBJ2-1
d_call: .
v_call: TRBV30
cdr3_aa: CAWRWGSNNNEQFF
cdr3_nt: TGTGCCTGGAGGTGGGGGAGTAACAACAATGAGCAGTTCTTC

clone_size: few
j_call: TRBJ2-7
d_call: TRBD1
v_call: TRBV9
cdr3_aa: CASSVAGTDYEQYF
cdr3_nt: TGTGCCAGCAGCGTAGCCGGGACAGACTACGAGCAGTACTTC

clone_size: .
j_call: TRBJ1-1
d_call: .
v_call: TRBV19
cdr3_aa: CASTLGLGAFF
cdr3_nt: TGTGCCAGTACCCTTGGACTGGGAGCTTTCTTT

clone_size: .
j_call: TRBJ2-3
d_call: TRBD1
v_call: TRBV28
cdr3_aa: CASTPGGTDTQYF
cdr3_nt: TGTGCCAGCACCCCAGGGGGAACAGATACGCAGTATTTT

clone_size: .
j_call: TRBJ2-3
d_call: .
v_call: TRBV19
cdr3_aa: CASSGVGWTDTQYF
cdr3_nt: TGTGCCAGTAGCGGGGTGGGGTGGACAGATACGCAGTATTTT

clone_size: once
j_call: TRBJ2-1
d_call: .
v_call: TRBV19
cdr3_aa: CASSITYNEQFF
cdr3_nt: TGTGCCAGTAGTATTACCTACAATGAGCAGTTCTTC